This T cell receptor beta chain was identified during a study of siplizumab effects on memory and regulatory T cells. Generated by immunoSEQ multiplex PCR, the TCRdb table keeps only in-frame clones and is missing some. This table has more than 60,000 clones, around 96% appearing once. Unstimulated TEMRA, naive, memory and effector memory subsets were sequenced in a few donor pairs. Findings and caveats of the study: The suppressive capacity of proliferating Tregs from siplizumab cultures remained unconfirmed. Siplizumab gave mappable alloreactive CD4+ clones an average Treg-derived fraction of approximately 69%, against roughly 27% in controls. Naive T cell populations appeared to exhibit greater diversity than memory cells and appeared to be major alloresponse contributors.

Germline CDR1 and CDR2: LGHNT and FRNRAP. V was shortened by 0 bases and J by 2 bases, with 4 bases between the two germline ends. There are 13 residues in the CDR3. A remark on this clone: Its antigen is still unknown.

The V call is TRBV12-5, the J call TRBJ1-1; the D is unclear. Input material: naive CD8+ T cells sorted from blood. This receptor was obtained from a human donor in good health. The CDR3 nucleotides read TGTGCTAGTGGTTTGGTACAAAACACTGAAGCTTTCTTT. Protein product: CASGLVQNTEAFF.